Listed below are T cell receptor beta chains from one sample, sequenced in a study of identical twins. One entry per CDR3 protein results from TCRdb running MiXCR on the 5' RACE reads. The sample has about 570,000 distinct CDR3 sequences; just under 10% are singletons. The data were also submitted as part of a second study, on yellow fever vaccine responses in identical twins.

Sequences were obtained from PBMCs. These receptors came from a woman aged 18-29 years in good health. Each CDR3 is given with its conserved first and last residue. A D gene is named only where the DNA matches it firmly. Expanded clones are given a class, and other clones once, few, many or no size at all.

V gene: TRBV5-5
D gene: -
J gene: TRBJ1-5
clone size: few
CDR3 protein: CASSLIAGQPQHF
CDR3 DNA: TGTGCCAGCAGCTTGATTGCGGGGCAGCCCCAGCATTTT

V gene: TRBV6-5
D gene: -
J gene: TRBJ2-3
clone size: few
CDR3 protein: CASTKGDTQYF
CDR3 DNA: TGTGCCAGCACCAAAGGGGATACGCAGTATTTT

V gene: TRBV7-8
D gene: -
J gene: TRBJ2-7
clone size: -
CDR3 protein: CASSLGRKIYEQYF
CDR3 DNA: TGTGCCAGCAGCCTTGGACGGAAAATCTACGAGCAGTACTTC

V gene: TRBV5-5
D gene: TRBD2
J gene: TRBJ2-4
clone size: many
CDR3 protein: CASSLGAGGPNIQYF
CDR3 DNA: TGTGCCAGCAGCCTGGGAGCGGGAGGGCCGAACATTCAGTACTTC

V gene: TRBV27
D gene: TRBD1
J gene: TRBJ2-1
clone size: -
CDR3 protein: CASSFRDSPYNEQFF
CDR3 DNA: TGTGCCAGCAGTTTCCGGGACAGTCCCTACAATGAGCAGTTCTTC

V gene: TRBV4-1
D gene: -
J gene: TRBJ2-7
clone size: many
CDR3 protein: CASSQGVGRDYEQYF
CDR3 DNA: TGCGCCAGCAGCCAAGGAGTAGGTCGGGACTACGAGCAGTACTTC

V gene: TRBV30
D gene: TRBD2
J gene: TRBJ2-1
clone size: many
CDR3 protein: CAWSPSGRAYEQFF
CDR3 DNA: TGTGCCTGGAGTCCTAGCGGGAGGGCCTATGAGCAGTTCTTC

V gene: TRBV5-1
D gene: -
J gene: TRBJ2-1
clone size: -
CDR3 protein: CASSLETPLAPGAGNEQFF
CDR3 DNA: TGCGCCAGCAGCTTGGAAACTCCCCTCGCCCCCGGCGCGGGGAATGAGCAGTTCTTC

V gene: TRBV12-3/TRBV12-4
D gene: TRBD1
J gene: TRBJ2-1
clone size: many
CDR3 protein: CASSPRQGESNEQFF
CDR3 DNA: TGTGCCAGCAGTCCCCGACAGGGAGAAAGCAATGAGCAGTTCTTC

V gene: TRBV9
D gene: -
J gene: TRBJ2-2
clone size: -
CDR3 protein: CASSVMPRTGELFF
CDR3 DNA: TGTGCCAGCAGCGTGATGCCCCGAACCGGGGAGCTGTTTTTT

V gene: TRBV7-2
D gene: TRBD2
J gene: TRBJ2-7
clone size: many
CDR3 protein: CASSPQAGDRDEQYF
CDR3 DNA: TGTGCCAGCAGCCCCCAAGCGGGAGATCGCGACGAGCAGTACTTC